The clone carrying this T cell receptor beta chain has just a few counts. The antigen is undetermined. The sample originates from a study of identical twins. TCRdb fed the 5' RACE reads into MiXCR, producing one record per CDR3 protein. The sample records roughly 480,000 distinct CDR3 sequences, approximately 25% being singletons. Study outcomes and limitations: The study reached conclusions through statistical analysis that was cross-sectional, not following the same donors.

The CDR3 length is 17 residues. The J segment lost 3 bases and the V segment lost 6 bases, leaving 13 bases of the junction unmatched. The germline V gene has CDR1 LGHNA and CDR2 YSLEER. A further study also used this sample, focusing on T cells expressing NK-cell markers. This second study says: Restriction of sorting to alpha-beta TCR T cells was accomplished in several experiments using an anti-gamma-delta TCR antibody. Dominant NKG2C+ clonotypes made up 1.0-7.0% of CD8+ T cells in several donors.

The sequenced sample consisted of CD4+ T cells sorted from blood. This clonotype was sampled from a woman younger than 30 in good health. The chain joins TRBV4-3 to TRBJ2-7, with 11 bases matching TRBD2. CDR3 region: CASSPRTSGSAFYEQYF. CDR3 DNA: TGCGCCAGCAGTCCTAGGACTAGCGGGTCGGCCTTCTACGAGCAGTACTTC.